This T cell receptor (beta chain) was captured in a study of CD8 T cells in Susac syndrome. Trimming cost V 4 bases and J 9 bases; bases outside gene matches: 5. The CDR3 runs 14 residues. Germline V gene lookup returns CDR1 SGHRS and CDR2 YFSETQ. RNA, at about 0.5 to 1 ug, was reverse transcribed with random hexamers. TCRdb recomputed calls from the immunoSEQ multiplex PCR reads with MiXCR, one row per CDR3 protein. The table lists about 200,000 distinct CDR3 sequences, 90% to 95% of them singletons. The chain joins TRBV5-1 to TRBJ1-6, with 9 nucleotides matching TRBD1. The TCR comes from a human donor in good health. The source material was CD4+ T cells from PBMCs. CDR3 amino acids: CASSEQGAGSPLHF. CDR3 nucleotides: TGCGCCAGCAGCGAACAGGGGGCCGGTTCACCCCTCCACTTT.